This TCR beta chain was found in a study of OX40 agonist ivuxolimab in advanced cancers. Study outcomes and limitations: Low normalized T-cell clonal expansion also characterized some of the nonresponders.

Data came from immunoSEQ multiplex PCR; TCRdb stores just in-frame clones and leaves some out. The table has some 66,000 clones, around 88% seen once. The CDR3 is 17 residues long. J gave up 8 bases and V 4 bases, and 18 bases lay outside the gene matches. CDR1 SGHRS and CDR2 YFSETQ come from the germline V gene. On this clone itself: No antigen is known for it.

The origin of this receptor is an adult with an advanced solid tumor such as melanoma, head and neck, liver or kidney cancer. The chain links TRBV5-1 to TRBJ2-1; 7 nucleotides align to TRBD2. Sample: CD4+ or CD8+ T cells sorted from blood, taken in a trial of the OX40 agonist ivuxolimab. The CDR3 DNA reads TGCGCCAGCAGCCCCCACCGACCAGCGGGGCTAGCGGATGAGCAGTTCTTC. Protein: CASSPHRPAGLADEQFF. The full variable domain, completed using reference TRBV5-1 and TRBJ2-1, is KAGVTQTPRYLIKTRGQQVTLSCSPISGHRSVSWYQQTPGQGLQFLFEYFSETQRNKGNFPGRFSGRQFSNSRSEMNVSTLELGDSALYLCASSPHRPAGLADEQFFGPGTRLTVL.